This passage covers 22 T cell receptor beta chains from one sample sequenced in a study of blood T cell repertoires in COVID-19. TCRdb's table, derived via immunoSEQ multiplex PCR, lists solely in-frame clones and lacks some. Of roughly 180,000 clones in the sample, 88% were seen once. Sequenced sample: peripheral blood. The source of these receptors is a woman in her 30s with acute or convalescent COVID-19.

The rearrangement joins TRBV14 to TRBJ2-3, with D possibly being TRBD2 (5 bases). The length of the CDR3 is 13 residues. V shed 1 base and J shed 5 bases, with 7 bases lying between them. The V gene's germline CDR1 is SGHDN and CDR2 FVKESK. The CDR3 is CASSQGRGDTQYF. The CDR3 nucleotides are TGTGCCAGCAGCCAAGGCCGGGGAGATACGCAGTATTTT.

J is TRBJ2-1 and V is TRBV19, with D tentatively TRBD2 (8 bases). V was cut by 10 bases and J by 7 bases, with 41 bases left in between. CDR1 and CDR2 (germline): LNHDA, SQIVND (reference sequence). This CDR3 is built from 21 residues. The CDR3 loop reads CATTGQPGLGRRPYQPNEQFF. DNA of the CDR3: TGTGCCACGACGGGACAGCCGGGACTAGGGCGCCGGCCGTACCAACCGAATGAGCAGTTCTTC.

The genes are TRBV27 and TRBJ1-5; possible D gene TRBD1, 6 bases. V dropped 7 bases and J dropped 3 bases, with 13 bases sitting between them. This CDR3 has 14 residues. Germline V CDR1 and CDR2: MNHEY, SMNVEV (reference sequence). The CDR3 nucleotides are TGTGCCAGCATGGGGTCAGGGGTCAATCAGCCCCAGCATTTT. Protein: CASMGSGVNQPQHF.

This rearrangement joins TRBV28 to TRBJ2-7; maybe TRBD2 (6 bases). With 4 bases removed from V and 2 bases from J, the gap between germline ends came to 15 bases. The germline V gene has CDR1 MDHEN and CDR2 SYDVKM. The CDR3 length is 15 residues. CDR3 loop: CASSSQVGGPYEQYF. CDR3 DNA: TGTGCCAGCAGTTCCCAGGTGGGGGGTCCCTACGAGCAGTACTTC. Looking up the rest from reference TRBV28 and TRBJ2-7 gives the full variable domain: DVKVTQSSRYLVKRTGEKVFLECVQDMDHENMFWYRQDPGLGLRLIYFSYDVKMKEKGDIPEGYSVSREKKERFSLILESASTNQTSMYLCASSSQVGGPYEQYFGPGTRLTVT.

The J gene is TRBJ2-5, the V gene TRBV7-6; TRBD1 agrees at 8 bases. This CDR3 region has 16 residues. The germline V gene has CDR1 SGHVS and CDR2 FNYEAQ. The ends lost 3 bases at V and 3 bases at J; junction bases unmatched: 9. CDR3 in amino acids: CASSFDPGQAEETQYF. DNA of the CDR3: TGTGCCAGCAGCTTCGATCCGGGACAGGCTGAAGAGACCCAGTACTTC.

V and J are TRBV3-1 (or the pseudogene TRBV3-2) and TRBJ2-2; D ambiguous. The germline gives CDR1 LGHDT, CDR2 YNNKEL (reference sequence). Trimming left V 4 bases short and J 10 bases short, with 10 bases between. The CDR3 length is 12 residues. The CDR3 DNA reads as TGTGCCAGCAGCCCCATAGGAGAGGAGCTGTTTTTT. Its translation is CASSPIGEELFF.

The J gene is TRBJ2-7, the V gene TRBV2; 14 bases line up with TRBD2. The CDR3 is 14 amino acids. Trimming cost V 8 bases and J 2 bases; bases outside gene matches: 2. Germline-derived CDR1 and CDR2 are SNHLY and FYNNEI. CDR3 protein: CASLGLAGAYEQYF. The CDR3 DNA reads TGTGCCAGCTTGGGACTAGCGGGAGCCTACGAGCAGTACTTC.

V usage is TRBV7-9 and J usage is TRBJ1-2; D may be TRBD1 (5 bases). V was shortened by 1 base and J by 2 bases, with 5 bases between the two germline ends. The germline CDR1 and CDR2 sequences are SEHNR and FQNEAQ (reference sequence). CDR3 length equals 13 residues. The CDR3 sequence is CASSLGQNYGYTF. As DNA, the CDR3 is TGTGCCAGCAGCTTAGGACAGAACTATGGCTACACCTTC.

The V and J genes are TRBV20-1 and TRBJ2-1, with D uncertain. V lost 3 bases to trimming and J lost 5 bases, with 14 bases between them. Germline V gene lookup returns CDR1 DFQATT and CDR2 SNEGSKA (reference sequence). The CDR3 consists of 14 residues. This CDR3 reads CSASLGIYNNEQFF. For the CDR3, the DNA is TGCAGTGCTAGTTTGGGCATTTATAACAATGAGCAGTTCTTC.

CDR3: CATQGQAGYTF. The CDR3, as DNA: TGTGCCACCCAGGGGCAGGCTGGCTACACCTTC. The rearrangement links TRBV24-1 to TRBJ1-2, with a possible D match to TRBD1 (6 bases). V was trimmed by 9 bases and J by 7 bases, leaving 11 bases between them. This CDR3 is built from 11 residues. Per the germline V gene, CDR1 is KGHDR and CDR2 is SFDVKD.

The DNA for the CDR3 is TGCGCCAGCAGACCAGGGGTGCGAGATACGCAGTATTTT. It translates to CASRPGVRDTQYF. The gene calls are TRBV4-1 and TRBJ2-3; possible D gene TRBD1, 6 bases. The germline CDR1 and CDR2 sequences are MGHRA and YSYEKL. This CDR3 spans 13 amino acids. V was clipped by 6 bases and J by 5 bases, with 12 bases between them.

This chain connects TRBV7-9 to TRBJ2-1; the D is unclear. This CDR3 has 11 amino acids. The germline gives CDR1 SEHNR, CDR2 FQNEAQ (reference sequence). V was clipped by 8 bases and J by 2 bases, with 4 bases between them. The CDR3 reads CASSAYNEQFF. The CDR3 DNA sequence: TGTGCCAGCTCTGCCTACAATGAGCAGTTCTTC.

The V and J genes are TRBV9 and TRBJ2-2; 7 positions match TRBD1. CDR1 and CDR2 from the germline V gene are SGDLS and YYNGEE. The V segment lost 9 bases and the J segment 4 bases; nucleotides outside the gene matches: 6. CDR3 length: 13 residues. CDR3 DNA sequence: TGTGCCACCAAGGACAGGTTCACCGGGGAGCTGTTTTTT. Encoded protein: CATKDRFTGELFF. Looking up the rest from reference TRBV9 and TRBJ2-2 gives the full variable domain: DSGVTQTPKHLITATGQRVTLRCSPRSGDLSVYWYQQSLDQGLQFLIQYYNGEERAKGNILERFSAQQFPDLHSELNLSSLELGDSALYFCATKDRFTGELFFGEGSRLTVL.

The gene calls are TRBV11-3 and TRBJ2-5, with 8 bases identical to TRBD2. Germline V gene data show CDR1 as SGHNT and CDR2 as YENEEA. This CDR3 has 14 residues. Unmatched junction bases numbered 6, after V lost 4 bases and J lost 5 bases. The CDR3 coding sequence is TGTGCCAGCAGCTCGGGACTAGAGGGGGAGACCCAGTACTTC. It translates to CASSSGLEGETQYF.

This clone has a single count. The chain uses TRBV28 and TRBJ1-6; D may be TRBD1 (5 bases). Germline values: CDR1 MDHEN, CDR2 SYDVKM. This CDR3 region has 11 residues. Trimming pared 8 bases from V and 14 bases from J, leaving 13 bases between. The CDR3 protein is CASRRGVALHF. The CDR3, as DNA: TGTGCCAGCCGGCGGGGGGTAGCCCTCCACTTT.

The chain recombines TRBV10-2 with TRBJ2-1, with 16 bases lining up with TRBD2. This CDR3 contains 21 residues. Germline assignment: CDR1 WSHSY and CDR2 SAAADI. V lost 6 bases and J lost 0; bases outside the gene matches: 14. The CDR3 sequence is CASRHPGLAGGPSSSYNEQFF. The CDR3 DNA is TGCGCCAGCAGACACCCGGGACTAGCGGGAGGGCCATCAAGCTCCTACAATGAGCAGTTCTTC.

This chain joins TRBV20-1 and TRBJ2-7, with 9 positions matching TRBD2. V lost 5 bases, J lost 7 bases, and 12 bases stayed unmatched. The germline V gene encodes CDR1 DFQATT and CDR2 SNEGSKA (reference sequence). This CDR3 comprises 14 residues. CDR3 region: CSAGGGRAEGEQYF. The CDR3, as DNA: TGCAGTGCTGGTGGCGGGAGGGCCGAGGGGGAGCAGTACTTC.

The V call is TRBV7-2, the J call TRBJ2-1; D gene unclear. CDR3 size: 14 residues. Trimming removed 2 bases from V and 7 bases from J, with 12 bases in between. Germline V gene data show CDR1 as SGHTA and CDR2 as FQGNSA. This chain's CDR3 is CASSLMSVVNEQFF. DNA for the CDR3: TGTGCCAGCAGCTTAATGTCGGTCGTGAATGAGCAGTTCTTC.

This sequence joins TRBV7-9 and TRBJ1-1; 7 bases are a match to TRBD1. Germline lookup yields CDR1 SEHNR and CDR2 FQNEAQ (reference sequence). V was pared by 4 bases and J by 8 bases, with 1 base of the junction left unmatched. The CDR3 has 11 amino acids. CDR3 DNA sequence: TGTGCCAGCAGCTGGGGACAGGAAGCTTTCTTT. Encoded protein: CASSWGQEAFF.

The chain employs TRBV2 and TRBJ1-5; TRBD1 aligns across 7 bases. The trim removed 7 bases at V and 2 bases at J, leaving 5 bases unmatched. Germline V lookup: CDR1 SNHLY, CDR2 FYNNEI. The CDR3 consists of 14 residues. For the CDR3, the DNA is TGTGCCAGCACCACCGGACAGGGCAATCAGCCCCAGCATTTT. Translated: CASTTGQGNQPQHF.

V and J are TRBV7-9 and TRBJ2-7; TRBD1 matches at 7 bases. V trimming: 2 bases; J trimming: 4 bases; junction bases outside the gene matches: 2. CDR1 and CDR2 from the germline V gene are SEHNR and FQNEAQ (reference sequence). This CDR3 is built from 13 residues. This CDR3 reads CASSLNRGYEQYF. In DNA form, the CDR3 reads TGTGCCAGCAGCTTAAACAGGGGTTACGAGCAGTACTTC.

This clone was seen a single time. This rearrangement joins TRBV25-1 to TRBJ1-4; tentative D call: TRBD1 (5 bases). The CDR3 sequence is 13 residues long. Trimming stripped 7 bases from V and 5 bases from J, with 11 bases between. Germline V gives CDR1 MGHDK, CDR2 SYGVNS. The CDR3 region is CASKGLGNEKLFF. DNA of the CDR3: TGTGCCAGCAAGGGGCTCGGAAATGAAAAACTGTTTTTT.